The next 9 T cell receptor beta chains were all read from a single sample in a study of blood T cell repertoires in COVID-19. TCRdb's copy holds only in-frame clones and misses some; the assay was immunoSEQ multiplex PCR. In the table there are about 210,000 clones, under 90% of which are singletons. The sample comprised peripheral blood. These TCRs come from a woman aged 40 to 50 with active or convalescent COVID-19.

V usage is TRBV5-6 and J usage is TRBJ2-5; D unclear. The CDR3 covers 13 residues. Germline V gene sequence: CDR1 SGHDT, CDR2 YYEEEE. V lost 0 bases to trimming and J lost 2 bases, with 5 bases between them. CDR3 in amino acids: CASSLDSQETQYF. The CDR3 nucleotides are TGTGCCAGCAGCTTGGACAGTCAAGAGACCCAGTACTTC.

The V and J genes are TRBV7-2 and TRBJ2-1; D perhaps matches TRBD2 (7 bases). Per germline, CDR1 SGHTA and CDR2 FQGNSA. Trimming pared 3 bases from V and 5 bases from J, leaving 14 bases between. This CDR3 region has 15 residues. The CDR3 DNA sequence: TGTGCCAGCAGCTTGTCGGCGGGGGCCCACAATGAGCAGTTCTTC. This codes for CASSLSAGAHNEQFF.

This clone has only a few counts. The chain is built from TRBV30 and TRBJ1-4; D might be TRBD1 (5 bases). Trimming removed 0 bases at V and 0 bases at J, with 26 bases between. CDR1 is GTSNPN, CDR2 SVGIG, per germline (reference sequence). This CDR3 has 21 residues. The CDR3 region is CAWSVIFARAGLGATNEKLFF. The DNA of the CDR3 is TGTGCCTGGAGTGTTATATTTGCGAGAGCGGGGCTGGGGGCAACTAATGAAAAACTGTTTTTT.

V gene TRBV20-1 combines with J gene TRBJ1-2, with D possibly TRBD1 on 5 matching bases. Germline assignment: CDR1 DFQATT and CDR2 SNEGSKA (reference sequence). CDR3 length: 14 residues. Trimming took 3 bases from V and 2 from J, leaving 13 bases between them. CDR3 sequence (DNA): TGCAGTGCTAGTATACCCCCAGGGAACTATGGCTACACCTTC. This codes for CSASIPPGNYGYTF.

The chain carries TRBV7-2 and TRBJ2-3; the match to TRBD1 covers 7 bases. The junction had 7 bases not matched to a gene; V was cut back by 4 bases and J by 0 bases. CDR3 length: 16 amino acids. The germline V gene encodes CDR1 SGHTA and CDR2 FQGNSA. The CDR3 DNA follows: TGTGCCAGCAGCTCAGGACTGACAGGGAGCACAGATACGCAGTATTTT. This translates into CASSSGLTGSTDTQYF. The whole variable domain, remainder taken from reference TRBV7-2 and TRBJ2-3, is GAGVSQSPSNKVTEKGKDVELRCDPISGHTALYWYRQSLGQGLEFLIYFQGNSAPDKSGLPSDRFSAERTGGSVSTLTIQRTQQEDSAVYLCASSSGLTGSTDTQYFGPGTRLTVL.

The genes are TRBV5-1 and TRBJ2-2, with 10 bases aligning to TRBD1. The junction had 10 bases not matched to a gene; V was cut back by 6 bases and J by 5 bases. The CDR3 is 16 amino acids. CDR1 and CDR2 from the germline V gene are SGHRS and YFSETQ. CDR3 loop: CASTGFRDRGTGELFF. CDR3 nucleotide sequence: TGCGCCAGCACCGGTTTCCGGGACAGGGGTACCGGGGAGCTGTTTTTT.

To note about this clone: At one boundary the junction diverges from the germline segment, which might be a read error. The gene calls are TRBV7-7 and TRBJ2-6, with TRBD1 as a possible D gene (6 bases). This CDR3 is 16 amino acids long. CDR1 and CDR2 from the germline V gene are SSHAT and FNYEAQ (reference sequence). CDR3 sequence (DNA): TGTGCTAGCAGCCCGGCTTCAGGGGCTGGGGCCAACGTCCTGACTTTC. Translated, it gives CASSPASGAGANVLTF.

This clone was detected only a few times. The V gene is TRBV7-3, the J gene TRBJ2-1; TRBD2 matches at 7 bases. The CDR3 has 15 amino acids. Germline CDR1 reads SGHTA; CDR2 reads FQGTGA. Unmatched junction bases numbered 4, after V lost 1 base and J lost 4 bases. The CDR3 region is CASSLMGREYNEQFF. The CDR3 DNA reads TGTGCCAGCAGCTTAATGGGGCGGGAGTACAATGAGCAGTTCTTC.

V usage is TRBV5-1 and J usage is TRBJ1-6; tentatively, D is TRBD1 (6 bases). Germline V gene lookup returns CDR1 SGHRS and CDR2 YFSETQ. Trimming took off 3 bases at V and 10 bases at J, with 20 bases between the two ends. The CDR3 contains 16 residues. CDR3 in amino acids: CASSSSGTSRRSPLHF. For the CDR3, the DNA is TGCGCCAGCAGCTCCTCCGGGACAAGTCGTCGCTCACCCCTCCACTTT.